The 13 T cell receptor beta chains below come from one sample, sequenced in a study of PD-L1 blockade in urothelial cancer. Sample time point: pretreatment peripheral blood. TCRdb's table, derived via immunoSEQ multiplex PCR, lists solely in-frame clones and lacks some. This repertoire shows fewer than 65,000 clones, approximately 80% found once; its top ten account for around 1.5%. The input for sequencing was PBMCs, taken around atezolizumab (anti-PD-L1) treatment. All receptors come from an older man with urothelial cancer.

This chain joins TRBV7-9 and TRBJ1-4; tentatively, D is TRBD1 (6 bases). The CDR3 extends over 13 amino acids. V was cut by 7 bases and J by 6 bases, with 12 bases left in between. Germline CDR1 SEHNR, CDR2 FQNEAQ (reference sequence). The CDR3 coding sequence is TGTGCCAGCAATCCGGACAGTGATGAAAAACTGTTTTTT. It is translated as CASNPDSDEKLFF.

The V call is TRBV9, the J call TRBJ2-4, with 10 nucleotides matching TRBD1. The CDR3 extends over 14 amino acids. V was clipped by 3 bases and J by 6 bases; unmatched bases: 3. CDR1 and CDR2 (germline): SGDLS, YYNGEE. CDR3 region: CASSAGDRGNIQYF. The CDR3 region has the DNA TGTGCCAGCAGCGCGGGGGACAGGGGAAACATTCAGTACTTC. Full variable domain (remainder filled in from reference TRBV9 and TRBJ2-4): DSGVTQTPKHLITATGQRVTLRCSPRSGDLSVYWYQQSLDQGLQFLIQYYNGEERAKGNILERFSAQQFPDLHSELNLSSLELGDSALYFCASSAGDRGNIQYFGAGTRLSVL.

DNA for the CDR3: TGTGCCAGCAGCTTAGCGTACTCCTACGAGCAGTACTTC. Amino acid sequence: CASSLAYSYEQYF. The chain joins TRBV7-2 to TRBJ2-7; D unresolved. The CDR3 has 13 amino acids. The germline V and J ends were trimmed by 0 bases and 0 bases, with 3 bases remaining between them. The germline V gene has CDR1 SGHTA and CDR2 FQGNSA.

The chain carries TRBV9 and TRBJ2-5, with D tentatively TRBD1 (5 bases). The length of the CDR3 is 15 residues. V was cut by 4 bases and J by 2 bases, with 15 bases left in between. Per the germline V gene, CDR1 is SGDLS and CDR2 is YYNGEE. The CDR3 nucleotides read TGTGCCAGCAGCTTTTCAGACAGACCTCAAGAGACCCAGTACTTC. This translates into CASSFSDRPQETQYF.

The V and J genes are TRBV27 and TRBJ2-6; the D gene is possibly TRBD2 (5 bases). Germline V CDR1 and CDR2: MNHEY, SMNVEV (reference sequence). This CDR3 has 19 amino acids. V lost 1 base to trimming and J lost 0 bases, with 16 bases between them. The CDR3 DNA sequence: TGTGCCAGCAGTTTATTCTGGGCAGACTACAGCTCTGGGGCCAACGTCCTGACTTTC. Protein: CASSLFWADYSSGANVLTF.

This clone showed up just a few times. V usage is TRBV9 and J usage is TRBJ2-2; D remains ambiguous. Germline V CDR1 and CDR2: SGDLS, YYNGEE. V dropped 4 bases and J dropped 1 base, with 5 bases sitting between them. The CDR3 loop spans 13 amino acids. CDR3 residues: CASSTQNTGELFF. CDR3 in DNA: TGTGCCAGCAGCACACAGAACACCGGGGAGCTGTTTTTT.

The chain joins TRBV29-1 to TRBJ1-5; no clear D gene. Trimming stripped 7 bases from V and 0 bases from J, with 10 bases between. CDR3 size: 13 residues. The germline V gene has CDR1 SQVTM and CDR2 ANQGSEA. The chain's CDR3 is CSAAETSNQPQHF. CDR3 coding DNA: TGCAGCGCCGCGGAGACTAGCAATCAGCCCCAGCATTTT.

This clone showed up just a few times. The chain uses TRBV11-3 and TRBJ1-5; D unresolved. Germline assignment: CDR1 SGHNT and CDR2 YENEEA. The germline V and J ends were trimmed by 4 bases and 0 bases, with 7 bases remaining between them. The CDR3 is 14 residues long. The CDR3 region is CASSSPNSNQPQHF. DNA of the CDR3: TGTGCCAGCAGCTCGCCTAATAGCAATCAGCCCCAGCATTTT.

The chain is built from TRBV11-1 and TRBJ2-1, with TRBD2 identical over 13 bases. CDR1 is SGHAT and CDR2 is FQDESV in the germline V gene (reference sequence). The trim removed 5 bases at V and 3 bases at J, leaving 13 bases unmatched. CDR3 size: 19 residues. The CDR3, as DNA: TGTGCCAGCAGCCCGATTTTAGGACTAGCGGGAGAGGGCTACAATGAGCAGTTCTTC. Translated, it gives CASSPILGLAGEGYNEQFF.

The chain couples TRBV28 to TRBJ1-2, with D hard to call. In germline, CDR1 is MDHEN, CDR2 SYDVKM. CDR3 length: 13 residues. The V and J ends lost 9 bases and 0 bases respectively, with 11 bases between them. The chain's CDR3 is CASRVSANYGYTF. CDR3 nucleotide sequence: TGTGCCAGTCGGGTGTCCGCTAACTATGGCTACACCTTC.

The CDR3 sequence is CASRLGAGQEFDYGYTF. DNA for the CDR3: TGTGCAAGTCGCTTAGGGGCGGGGCAGGAATTCGACTATGGCTACACCTTC. The chain employs TRBV12-2 and TRBJ1-2. TRBV12-2 is classified as a pseudogene. This CDR3 has 17 amino acids.

This clone was seen a few times. This chain joins TRBV11-1 and TRBJ2-7, with D possibly TRBD2 on 5 matching bases. The V and J ends lost 1 base and 5 bases respectively, with 6 bases between them. CDR3 length: 12 amino acids. Germline V CDR1 and CDR2: SGHAT, FQDESV (reference sequence). The CDR3 nucleotides read TGTGCCAGCAGCTTAGACGGGGACGAGCAGTACTTC. As protein: CASSLDGDEQYF.

This clone came up a few times. At one end, the junction sequence differs from germline, possibly due to a read error. The rearrangement joins TRBV6-5 to TRBJ1-2, with D unresolved. Germline loops: CDR1 MNHEY, CDR2 SVGAGI. The CDR3 has 13 amino acids. In nucleotides, the CDR3 is TGTGCCGGCAGGATCTCGACTGACTATGGCTACACCTTC. This codes for CAGRISTDYGYTF.